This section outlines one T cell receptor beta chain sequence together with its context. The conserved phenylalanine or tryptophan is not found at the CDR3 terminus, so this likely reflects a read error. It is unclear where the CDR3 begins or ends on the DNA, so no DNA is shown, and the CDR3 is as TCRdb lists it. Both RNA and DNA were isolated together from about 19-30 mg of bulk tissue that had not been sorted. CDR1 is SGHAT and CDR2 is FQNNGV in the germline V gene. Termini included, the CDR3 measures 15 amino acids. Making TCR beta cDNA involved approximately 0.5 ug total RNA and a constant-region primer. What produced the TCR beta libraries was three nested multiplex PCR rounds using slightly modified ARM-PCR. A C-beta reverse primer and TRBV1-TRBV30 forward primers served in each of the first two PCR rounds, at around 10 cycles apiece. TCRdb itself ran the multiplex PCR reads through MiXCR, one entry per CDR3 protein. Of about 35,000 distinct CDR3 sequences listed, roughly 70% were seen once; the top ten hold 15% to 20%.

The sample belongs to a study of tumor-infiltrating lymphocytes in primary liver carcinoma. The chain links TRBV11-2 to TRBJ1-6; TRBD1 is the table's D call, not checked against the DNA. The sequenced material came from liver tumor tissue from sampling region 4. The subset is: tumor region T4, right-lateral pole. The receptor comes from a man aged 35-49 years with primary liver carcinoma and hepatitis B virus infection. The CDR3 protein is CASSQGQGVNSHLHI.